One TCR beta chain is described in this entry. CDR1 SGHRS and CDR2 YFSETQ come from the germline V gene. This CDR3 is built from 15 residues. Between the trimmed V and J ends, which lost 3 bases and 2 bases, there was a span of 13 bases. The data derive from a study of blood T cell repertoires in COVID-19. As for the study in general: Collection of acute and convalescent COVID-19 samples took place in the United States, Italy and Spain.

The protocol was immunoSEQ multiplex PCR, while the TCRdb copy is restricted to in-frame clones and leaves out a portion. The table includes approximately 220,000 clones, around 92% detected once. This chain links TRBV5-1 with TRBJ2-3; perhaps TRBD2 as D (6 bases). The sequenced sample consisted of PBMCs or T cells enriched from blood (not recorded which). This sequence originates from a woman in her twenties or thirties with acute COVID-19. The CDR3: CASSSLAPVTDTQYF. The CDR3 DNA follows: TGCGCCAGCAGCTCGCTAGCGCCGGTCACAGATACGCAGTATTTT.